The T cell receptor (beta chain) under discussion was sequenced for a study of T cell repertoires in cytomegalovirus infection. The wider study: CMV infection and matching HLA type were both indicated by public TCR beta signatures.

TCRdb used MiXCR to reprocess the reads, holding one entry per CDR3 protein. The sample records fewer than 200,000 distinct CDR3 sequences, approximately 19% being singletons. Study-wide results and caveats: Cumulative public TCR beta family frequency identified CMV carriers with the relevant HLA. HLA-C-restricted CMV clonotypes gave the most frequent clonotype in two of eight donors.

Remarks on this clonotype: Its antigen is undetermined.

CDR3 size: 15 residues. The V gene end was trimmed by 2 bases and the J gene end by 5 bases; junction bases not matched to a gene: 9. Per germline, CDR1 SGHVS and CDR2 FNYEAQ. The TCR originated in a human donor in good health (CMV status not recorded). Some clones in this sample may be carry-over from other donors' samples. Sequences were obtained from PBMCs. V usage is TRBV7-6 and J usage is TRBJ2-7; 7 bases align to TRBD1. CDR3 in DNA: TGTGCCAGCAGCTTAATACAGGGGCGGGCAGACGAGCAGTACTTC. Its protein is CASSLIQGRADEQYF.